These 23 T cell receptor beta chains came from one sample sequenced in a study of T cells in tuberculosis. Libraries were prepared by immunoSEQ multiplex PCR; TCRdb keeps only in-frame clonotypes and omits some of them. The sample has 20,000 to 25,000 clones; approximately 90% are singletons. Sequencing was carried out using PBMCs. These receptors were taken from a donor between 10 and 29 years old with latent tuberculosis or without tuberculosis infection. Some clones in this sample may be carry-over from other donors' samples.

CDR3 DNA sequence: TGTGCCAGCTCTATCCCGGGGGTCCCGGACACAGATACGCAGTATTTT. This codes for CASSIPGVPDTDTQYF. The J gene is TRBJ2-3, the V gene TRBV2; possible D gene TRBD2, 6 bases. The CDR3 loop spans 16 amino acids. Trimming cost V 8 bases and J 2 bases, with 20 bases left between them. Germline values: CDR1 SNHLY, CDR2 FYNNEI.

The chain uses TRBV28 and TRBJ1-3; D is uncertain. The CDR3 is made up of 12 amino acids. Trimming shortened V by 2 bases and J by 4 bases, and 3 bases separated the two germline ends. Looked up from germline, CDR1 is MDHEN and CDR2 is SYDVKM. This CDR3 is CASSLVGNTIYF. The CDR3 bases are TGTGCCAGCAGTTTAGTAGGAAACACCATATATTTT.

The chain joins TRBV11-2 to TRBJ1-2; D is undetermined. CDR1 is SGHAT, CDR2 FQNNGV, per germline. V was shortened by 6 bases and J by 1 base, with 18 bases between the two germline ends. There are 16 residues in the CDR3. The DNA for the CDR3 is TGTGCCAGCAGAAATCTCAAAAGCACCAATAACTATGGCTACACCTTC. Its protein product is CASRNLKSTNNYGYTF.

The V gene is TRBV15, the J gene TRBJ2-3; 7 nucleotides line up with TRBD1. Germline V gene lookup returns CDR1 LNHNV and CDR2 YYDKDF (reference sequence). The ends lost 0 bases at V and 4 bases at J; junction bases unmatched: 1. CDR3 length equals 14 residues. The CDR3: CATSRDQGADTQYF. CDR3 coding DNA: TGTGCCACCAGCAGAGATCAGGGGGCAGATACGCAGTATTTT.

The J gene is TRBJ1-1, the V gene TRBV7-9; 11 positions agree with TRBD1. The V segment lost 4 bases and the J segment 4 bases; nucleotides outside the gene matches: 8. The CDR3 spans 16 residues. CDR1 and CDR2 (germline): SEHNR, FQNEAQ (reference sequence). The CDR3 loop is CASSSQGGTGGTEAFF. The CDR3 coding sequence is TGTGCCAGCAGCTCACAGGGAGGGACAGGGGGCACTGAAGCTTTCTTT.

This clone was seen once. The chain uses TRBV5-6 and TRBJ2-1; D possibly corresponds to TRBD1 (6 bases). The V gene's germline CDR1 is SGHDT and CDR2 YYEEEE. The CDR3 extends over 14 amino acids. The ends were cut back, 4 bases at V and 4 bases at J, with 12 bases in the middle. CDR3 amino acids: CASSLRGQYNEQFF. The CDR3, as DNA: TGTGCCAGCAGCCTCCGAGGACAGTACAATGAGCAGTTCTTC.

This clone appeared a few times. This chain uses TRBV25-1 with TRBJ1-1; 9 bases map to TRBD1. The CDR3 is made up of 15 amino acids. V was clipped by 6 bases and J by 4 bases; unmatched bases: 9. Germline V gene lookup returns CDR1 MGHDK and CDR2 SYGVNS. CDR3 sequence (DNA): TGTGCCAGCAGCTCACAGGGGGCCTTGGGCACTGAAGCTTTCTTT. Translated, it gives CASSSQGALGTEAFF.

This CDR3 is CASSHRQGPYEQYF. The DNA for the CDR3 is TGTGCCAGCTCACACAGACAGGGGCCCTACGAGCAGTACTTC. The rearrangement links TRBV18 to TRBJ2-7; 8 bases fit TRBD1. J was trimmed by 2 bases and V by 4 bases; bases with no gene match: 4. Per the germline V gene, CDR1 is KGHSH and CDR2 is LQKENI. The CDR3 contains 14 residues.

V and J are TRBV7-2 and TRBJ2-1; the D gene is possibly TRBD2 (6 bases). The CDR3 loop spans 13 amino acids. V lost 2 bases to trimming and J lost 10 bases, with 12 bases between them. CDR1 and CDR2 (germline): SGHTA, FQGNSA. CDR3: CASSLRTTSEQFF. DNA for the CDR3: TGTGCCAGCAGCTTACGTACTACTAGCGAGCAGTTCTTC.

Only a few counts were recorded for this clone. V gene TRBV6-1 combines with J gene TRBJ1-6; D may be TRBD1 (5 bases). V was cut by 7 bases and J by 8 bases, with 15 bases left in between. The CDR3 consists of 14 residues. Germline loops: CDR1 MNHNS, CDR2 SASEGT. Here the CDR3 DNA reads TGTGCCAGCATCGGGGGTCCCAGGGATTCACCCCTCCACTTT. It specifies CASIGGPRDSPLHF.

The chain has TRBV5-1 and TRBJ2-3; TRBD1 is a possible D gene (5 bases). The CDR3 totals 16 residues. V lost 0 bases, J lost 3 bases, and 14 bases lay in between. Germline loops: CDR1 SGHRS, CDR2 YFSETQ. This chain's CDR3 is CASSLGGAPGTDTQYF. As DNA, the CDR3 is TGCGCCAGCAGCTTGGGTGGGGCCCCCGGGACAGATACGCAGTATTTT.

This clone was recorded only once. The chain has TRBV19 and TRBJ1-1, with D possibly TRBD1 on 5 matching bases. CDR3 length equals 14 residues. The V end lost 5 bases, the J end lost 1 base, and 11 bases lay between the germline ends. Per germline, CDR1 LNHDA and CDR2 SQIVND (reference sequence). The CDR3 loop reads CASSLRGANTEAFF. The CDR3 DNA follows: TGTGCCAGTAGTTTAAGGGGCGCGAACACTGAAGCTTTCTTT.

The V and J genes are TRBV9 and TRBJ1-1; 11 bases are a match to TRBD1. The germline V gene encodes CDR1 SGDLS and CDR2 YYNGEE. The CDR3 runs to 18 residues. The trim removed 0 bases at V and 3 bases at J, leaving 10 bases unmatched. The CDR3 spells CASSVVVGGTGGDTEAFF. The CDR3 DNA reads TGTGCCAGCAGCGTAGTTGTAGGCGGGACAGGGGGGGACACTGAAGCTTTCTTT.

V is TRBV7-9 and J is TRBJ2-3, with 8 bases matching TRBD1. The CDR3 loop spans 15 amino acids. J was trimmed by 2 bases and V by 5 bases; bases with no gene match: 6. Germline V CDR1 and CDR2: SEHNR, FQNEAQ (reference sequence). For the CDR3, the DNA is TGTGCCAGCAGCACTCGGACAGGGATCACAGATACGCAGTATTTT. Translating gives CASSTRTGITDTQYF.

The V gene is TRBV6-9, the J gene TRBJ2-1; D might be TRBD1 (5 bases). The CDR3 consists of 15 residues. Trimming removed 3 bases from V and 4 bases from J, with 13 bases in between. CDR1 and CDR2 (germline): MNHGY, SVAAGI. DNA for the CDR3: TGTGCCAGCAGTTACTCGCCGACAGATTACAATGAGCAGTTCTTC. It yields the protein CASSYSPTDYNEQFF.

The chain carries TRBV19 and TRBJ1-2, with 10 bases that match TRBD1. The germline V gene has CDR1 LNHDA and CDR2 SQIVND (reference sequence). The CDR3 loop spans 16 amino acids. The V gene end was trimmed by 7 bases and the J gene end by 3 bases; junction bases not matched to a gene: 11. CDR3 region: CASTRQGAGRDYGYTF. The DNA for the CDR3 is TGTGCCAGTACCCGACAGGGGGCGGGTAGGGACTATGGCTACACCTTC.

This clone was counted once. The chain combines TRBV6-4 with TRBJ2-7, with a tentative D call TRBD1 (6 bases). Trimming removed 4 bases at V and 0 bases at J, with 10 bases between. CDR1 and CDR2 from the germline V gene are MRHNA and SNTAGT. CDR3 length: 14 residues. The CDR3 loop is CASSAGTNSYEQYF. CDR3 nucleotides: TGTGCCAGCAGTGCCGGGACAAACTCCTACGAGCAGTACTTC.

The chain is built from TRBV19 and TRBJ1-1, with D possibly matching TRBD1 (5 bases). Germline lookup yields CDR1 LNHDA and CDR2 SQIVND (reference sequence). There are 13 residues in the CDR3. The V and J ends lost 1 base and 5 bases respectively, with 8 bases between them. CDR3 in amino acids: CASSIVGGTEAFF. CDR3 sequence (DNA): TGTGCCAGTAGTATAGTTGGGGGGACTGAAGCTTTCTTT.

This chain uses TRBV10-2 with TRBJ1-1; 7 nucleotides agree with TRBD1. Losses at the gene ends were 7 bases for V and 5 bases for J; bases not matched to a gene: 13. This CDR3 has 15 amino acids. Looked up from germline, CDR1 is WSHSY and CDR2 is SAAADI. In nucleotides, the CDR3 is TGCGCCAGCAAAAGATTATGGGCAGGGGGGACTGAAGCTTTCTTT. It specifies CASKRLWAGGTEAFF.

The chain links TRBV5-4 to TRBJ2-5, with 8 bases aligning to TRBD2. The length of the CDR3 is 17 residues. With 2 bases clipped from V and 0 bases from J, the junction kept 9 bases outside the gene matches. Germline V lookup: CDR1 SGHNT, CDR2 YYREEE (reference sequence). CDR3 bases: TGTGCCAGCAGCTTCCCCCCCCTAGCGGGTAACCAAGAGACCCAGTACTTC. This gives the protein CASSFPPLAGNQETQYF.

This rearrangement joins TRBV6-6 to TRBJ1-5, with no clear D. Germline assignment: CDR1 MNHNY and CDR2 SVGAGI (reference sequence). V lost 5 bases and J 4 bases, leaving 6 bases between the germline ends. The CDR3 is 12 amino acids. CDR3 sequence (DNA): TGTGCCAGCAGTCGGGGAAATCAGCCCCAGCATTTT. Protein product: CASSRGNQPQHF.

This sequence joins TRBV5-4 and TRBJ2-7; TRBD2 might be the D (5 bases). With 4 bases removed from V and 0 bases from J, the gap between germline ends came to 8 bases. Germline values: CDR1 SGHNT, CDR2 YYREEE (reference sequence). This CDR3 contains 13 residues. The CDR3 here is CASSPDSSYEQYF. CDR3 nucleotides: TGTGCCAGCAGCCCGGACTCCTCCTACGAGCAGTACTTC.

The gene calls are TRBV2 and TRBJ2-1; 11 nucleotides agree with TRBD2. This CDR3 spans 19 amino acids. J lost 7 bases, V lost 6 bases, and 20 bases had no gene match. The germline V gene has CDR1 SNHLY and CDR2 FYNNEI. CDR3 protein: CASSTWVGVTSGGLNEQFF. The CDR3, as DNA: TGTGCCAGCAGCACCTGGGTCGGGGTTACTAGCGGGGGTTTGAATGAGCAGTTCTTC.